Below, 20 T cell receptor beta chains from the same sample are listed, as sequenced in a study of shared clonotypes between healthy human individuals. Profiling relied on immunoSEQ multiplex PCR, and the TCRdb table lists in-frame clones only, not all of them. Of roughly 1,500,000 clones in the sample, about 98.5% are singletons; the top ten hold 0.3% to 0.45%. The sample comprised naive CD4+ T cells sorted from blood. Noted subset: CD45RA+ positively selected. These receptors all stem from a man aged 25-45 years in good health.

The CDR3 sequence: CASSLEAGNSYNEQFF. In nucleotides, the CDR3 is TGCGCCAGCAGCTTGGAGGCAGGGAACTCTTACAATGAGCAGTTCTTC. This chain connects TRBV5-1 to TRBJ2-1, with a tentative D call TRBD1 (5 bases). CDR1 SGHRS and CDR2 YFSETQ come from the germline V gene. The germline V and J ends were trimmed by 0 bases and 4 bases, with 14 bases remaining between them. This CDR3 is 16 amino acids long. The complete variable domain, with remaining parts taken from reference TRBV5-1 and TRBJ2-1, reads KAGVTQTPRYLIKTRGQQVTLSCSPISGHRSVSWYQQTPGQGLQFLFEYFSETQRNKGNFPGRFSGRQFSNSRSEMNVSTLELGDSALYLCASSLEAGNSYNEQFFGPGTRLTVL.

The chain links TRBV28 to TRBJ2-7, with unresolved D. CDR1 is MDHEN, CDR2 SYDVKM, per germline. Trimming took 3 bases from V and 3 from J, leaving 9 bases between them. This CDR3 spans 13 amino acids. CDR3 sequence reads: CASSFRARYEQYF. The DNA of the CDR3 is TGTGCCAGCAGTTTCCGGGCCCGCTACGAGCAGTACTTC. The whole variable domain, filled in from reference TRBV28 and TRBJ2-7, reads DVKVTQSSRYLVKRTGEKVFLECVQDMDHENMFWYRQDPGLGLRLIYFSYDVKMKEKGDIPEGYSVSREKKERFSLILESASTNQTSMYLCASSFRARYEQYFGPGTRLTVT.

The J gene is TRBJ2-3, the V gene TRBV9, with D possibly TRBD2 on 5 matching bases. Per the germline V gene, CDR1 is SGDLS and CDR2 is YYNGEE. This CDR3 is built from 15 residues. Trimming left V 4 bases short and J 5 bases short, with 17 bases between. Here the CDR3 DNA reads TGTGCCAGCAGCTTCGCTGTCGGGGAAGAAGATACGCAGTATTTT. This codes for CASSFAVGEEDTQYF.

The chain recombines TRBV5-1 with TRBJ2-5; 7 nucleotides agree with TRBD1. From germline, CDR1 is SGHRS and CDR2 YFSETQ. The length of the CDR3 is 13 residues. After removal of 4 bases from V and 9 bases from J, the junction contained 9 bases not matched to a gene. CDR3 amino acids: CASSVGTVSPQYF. DNA for the CDR3: TGCGCCAGCAGCGTAGGGACAGTTTCTCCCCAGTACTTC.

A remark on this clone: At one boundary the junction diverges from the germline segment, which might be a read error. V is TRBV7-9 and J is TRBJ2-1, with a tentative D call TRBD2 (5 bases). Germline loops: CDR1 SEHNR, CDR2 FQNEAQ (reference sequence). The CDR3 consists of 13 residues. Here the CDR3 reads CASSLDRGSEQFF. In nucleotides, the CDR3 is TGTGCTAGCAGCTTAGATCGTGGGAGTGAGCAGTTCTTC.

The chain is built from TRBV5-1 and TRBJ2-5, with D perhaps being TRBD1 or TRBD2 (6 bases each). The CDR3 runs to 15 residues. V was cut by 4 bases and J by 4 bases, with 17 bases left in between. Per germline, CDR1 SGHRS and CDR2 YFSETQ. The CDR3 DNA is TGCGCCAGCAGCATCGTCAGGGGAGGAGGAGAGACCCAGTACTTC. It specifies CASSIVRGGGETQYF.

This chain joins TRBV6-5 and TRBJ2-3, with D perhaps TRBD2 (6 bases). CDR3 size: 13 residues. Trimming left V 4 bases short and J 5 bases short, with 10 bases between. Germline values: CDR1 MNHEY, CDR2 SVGAGI. CDR3 amino acids: CASSSGGEDTQYF. In nucleotides, the CDR3 is TGTGCCAGCAGTTCCGGAGGGGAAGATACGCAGTATTTT.

CDR3: CASSLGQRWAEAFF. For the CDR3, the DNA is TGCGCCAGCAGCTTGGGCCAGCGATGGGCTGAAGCTTTCTTT. The chain joins TRBV5-1 to TRBJ1-1; D unclear. This CDR3 spans 14 amino acids. Trimming removed 0 bases from V and 6 bases from J, with 12 bases in between. The germline V gene encodes CDR1 SGHRS and CDR2 YFSETQ.

V gene TRBV7-2 combines with J gene TRBJ2-2; D is ambiguous. Germline V gene data show CDR1 as SGHTA and CDR2 as FQGNSA. The CDR3 has 13 residues. V was trimmed by 1 base and J by 7 bases, leaving 7 bases between them. The CDR3: CASSLGLGGELFF. CDR3 sequence (DNA): TGTGCCAGCAGCTTAGGTTTAGGCGGGGAGCTGTTTTTT.

The chain couples TRBV11-2 to TRBJ2-7, with 8 bases lining up with TRBD2. J lost 3 bases, V lost 6 bases, and 10 bases had no gene match. Germline-derived CDR1 and CDR2 are SGHAT and FQNNGV. The CDR3 extends over 15 amino acids. DNA for the CDR3: TGTGCCAGCAGTATACTAGCGGAGCCCCTCTACGAGCAGTACTTC. As protein: CASSILAEPLYEQYF. The full variable domain, with the rest looked up from reference TRBV11-2 and TRBJ2-7, is EAGVAQSPRYKIIEKRQSVAFWCNPISGHATLYWYQQILGQGPKLLIQFQNNGVVDDSQLPKDRFSAERLKGVDSTLKIQPAKLEDSAVYLCASSILAEPLYEQYFGPGTRLTVT.

The table lists this clone with a count of one. The chain carries TRBV6-5 and TRBJ2-7, with 8 bases identical to TRBD1. The germline CDR1 and CDR2 sequences are MNHEY and SVGAGI. The CDR3 has 14 amino acids. With V trimmed by 6 bases and J by 4 bases, 8 bases remained unmatched. The chain's CDR3 is CASSPTGGGYEQYF. CDR3 in DNA: TGTGCCAGCAGCCCAACAGGGGGTGGGTACGAGCAGTACTTC.

The chain is built from TRBV28 and TRBJ1-5; D remains ambiguous. This CDR3 spans 14 amino acids. Germline-derived CDR1 and CDR2 are MDHEN and SYDVKM. V lost 5 bases and J lost 7, with 15 bases in between. The CDR3 sequence is CASSPSRDGQPQHF. CDR3 in DNA: TGTGCCAGCAGTCCCTCCCGCGACGGACAGCCCCAGCATTTT.

The J gene is TRBJ2-3, the V gene TRBV6-6; D might be TRBD2 (5 bases). The V gene lost 6 bases and the J gene lost 0 bases, with 16 bases spanning the gap. Germline V gene lookup returns CDR1 MNHNY and CDR2 SVGAGI (reference sequence). The CDR3 runs 16 residues. CDR3 sequence: CASSTQRGASTDTQYF. DNA for the CDR3: TGTGCCAGCAGCACCCAACGGGGTGCTAGCACAGATACGCAGTATTTT.

The chain employs TRBV28 and TRBJ1-2, with TRBD1 as a possible D gene (6 bases). The CDR3 is made up of 13 amino acids. The V end lost 8 bases, the J end lost 7 bases, and 17 bases lay between the germline ends. Germline V gene lookup returns CDR1 MDHEN and CDR2 SYDVKM. As DNA, the CDR3 is TGTGCCAGCGGTCCTGGGGGCGCGGGTGGCTACACCTTC. Translating gives CASGPGGAGGYTF.

The chain recombines TRBV5-1 with TRBJ2-5; tentatively, D is TRBD1 (6 bases). CDR1 is SGHRS and CDR2 is YFSETQ in the germline V gene. Trimming pared 4 bases from V and 2 bases from J, leaving 12 bases between. The CDR3 sequence is 14 residues long. Written as DNA, the CDR3 is TGCGCCAGCAGCCTGTGGGGGCAGCAAGAGACCCAGTACTTC. Translating gives CASSLWGQQETQYF.

DNA for the CDR3: TGTGCCAGCAGCTTAGGACGGCTAAGGTACGATGGCTACACCTTC. It encodes CASSLGRLRYDGYTF. This chain uses TRBV7-2 with TRBJ1-2; D remains unclear. With 1 base removed from V and 6 bases from J, the gap between germline ends came to 15 bases. The CDR3 is 15 amino acids. Germline CDR1 SGHTA, CDR2 FQGNSA.

This clone was recorded once. This chain joins TRBV7-2 and TRBJ2-5; tentative D call: TRBD1 (6 bases). In germline, CDR1 is SGHTA, CDR2 FQGNSA. The CDR3 length is 17 residues. Trimming left V 2 bases short and J 6 bases short, with 22 bases between. The CDR3 region has the DNA TGTGCCAGCAGCTTATACGCAGCGCGACAGGAAGGGAAGACCCAGTACTTC. Amino acids: CASSLYAARQEGKTQYF.

To note about this clone: Other DNA sequences within the sample encode an identical CDR3. The chain combines TRBV6-5 with TRBJ2-7, with 12 bases lining up with TRBD2. CDR3 length: 14 amino acids. Germline V gene lookup returns CDR1 MNHEY and CDR2 SVGAGI. The junction had 1 base not matched to a gene; V was cut back by 5 bases and J by 2 bases. CDR3 sequence reads: CASSPSGRAYEQYF. Written as DNA, the CDR3 is TGTGCCAGCAGTCCTAGCGGGAGGGCCTACGAGCAGTACTTC.

The rearrangement links TRBV19 to TRBJ1-2; D is undetermined. Trimming shortened V by 10 bases and J by 7 bases, and 19 bases separated the two germline ends. The CDR3 consists of 13 residues. In germline, CDR1 is LNHDA, CDR2 SQIVND (reference sequence). The CDR3 is CAKCGSLILGYTF. As DNA, the CDR3 is TGTGCCAAATGTGGCAGCTTAATTCTTGGCTACACCTTC.

This rearrangement joins TRBV5-1 to TRBJ2-1, with TRBD1 matching over 7 bases. This CDR3 is 14 amino acids long. The V gene end was trimmed by 1 base and the J gene end by 4 bases; junction bases not matched to a gene: 2. Germline V gene sequence: CDR1 SGHRS, CDR2 YFSETQ. CDR3 region: CASSLNRGYNEQFF. The CDR3 DNA follows: TGCGCCAGCAGCTTGAACAGGGGTTACAATGAGCAGTTCTTC.